These T cell receptor beta chains were read from a single sample in a study of blood T cell repertoires in COVID-19. This table comes from immunoSEQ multiplex PCR, and its TCRdb copy is limited to in-frame clones, with some not included. Among 200,000 or so clones listed, just over 85% were seen once. What was sequenced was PBMCs or T cells enriched from blood (not recorded which). Receptor source: a woman aged 40 to 49 with acute COVID-19. The CDR3 runs from the conserved cysteine through the conserved F or W. Fields, in order: clone size, V gene, CDR3 protein. Where a row states a size, it is once, few, many or the class of an expanded clone; other rows omit it.

>.|TRBV2
CASSLVATGAGYTF
>.|TRBV7-9
CASSPGQGTNYGYTF
>.|TRBV9
CASSAWADTEAFF
>few|TRBV19
CASSRGQGGYGYTF
>.|TRBV14
CASSQDHEGVDYEQYF
>.|TRBV3-1/TRBV3-2
CASSYGLAGVDTQYF
>few|TRBV7-9
CASSFSQSGNTIYF
>.|TRBV18
CASSPPWSSGNTGELFF
>.|TRBV7-9
CASSQQGEDSNQPQHF
>few|TRBV3-1/TRBV3-2
CASRSGTEAFF
>.|TRBV5-1
CASSLGGSSTEAFF
>.|TRBV25-1
CASSERTGNLYGYTF
>.|TRBV29-1
CSVEFLHKYTEAFF
>.|TRBV29-1
CSVAGGGKETQYF
>.|TRBV7-2
CASSRTGGDGYTF
>.|TRBV7-9
CASSFGGSPNYGYTF
>.|TRBV19
CASSIISQKLFF
>.|TRBV9
CASSVELAGEQFF
>once|TRBV7-8
CASSLYRDRSISNQPQHF
>once|TRBV6-1
CASSELQPQHF